These T cell receptor beta chains were read from a single sample in a study of blood T cells in healthy people across ages. Using its own MiXCR run on the 5' RACE reads, TCRdb lists one record per CDR3 protein. The sample lists 1.5 million to 2 million distinct CDR3 sequences, about 31% occurring once. Sequencing used blood. Source of these receptors: a woman aged 25 to 39 in good health. The CDR3 runs from the conserved cysteine through the conserved F or W. D genes are given only for firm matches. The size of a clone is reported for some rows only, either as once, few or many, or as a class for expanded clones.

D gene,J gene,V gene,clone size,CDR3 protein,CDR3 DNA
-,TRBJ1-2,TRBV28,-,CASEVPFYGCTF,TGTGCCAGCGAGGTACCTTTCTATGGCTGCACCTTC
-,TRBJ1-2,TRBV20-1,-,CSASPTAHGYTF,TGCAGTGCTAGCCCGACAGCCCATGGCTACACCTTC
TRBD1,TRBJ2-3,TRBV5-5,-,CASSLPQRMGQSTDTQYF,TGTGCCAGCAGCTTGCCCCAGAGGATGGGACAGTCCACAGATACGCAGTATTTT
TRBD1,TRBJ2-7,TRBV7-2,many,CASSGRGQGGTYEQYF,TGTGCCAGCAGCGGCAGGGGACAGGGAGGTACCTACGAGCAGTACTTC
TRBD1,TRBJ2-7,TRBV27,-,CASSPSTGFDEQYF,TGTGCCAGCAGTCCGTCGACAGGGTTCGACGAGCAGTACTTC
-,TRBJ2-7,TRBV15,few,CATSSGSGQGDYEQYF,TGTGCCACCAGCAGCGGCTCGGGGCAGGGAGACTACGAGCAGTACTTC
-,TRBJ2-1,TRBV12-3/TRBV12-4,few,CASSLTLAARYNEQFF,TGTGCCAGCAGTTTAACGTTAGCGGCTAGATACAATGAGCAGTTCTTC
-,TRBJ2-7,TRBV6-5,many,CASSYSVSSYEQYF,TGTGCCAGCAGTTACTCCGTGAGCTCCTACGAGCAGTACTTC
TRBD2,TRBJ2-7,TRBV10-1,-,CASPGLAEQRSYEQYF,TGCGCCAGCCCGGGACTAGCGGAGCAGCGGTCCTACGAGCAGTACTTC
-,TRBJ1-5,TRBV29-1,few,CSVEEGPGQPQHF,TGCAGCGTTGAAGAAGGACCGGGTCAGCCCCAGCATTTT
TRBD2,TRBJ2-1,TRBV7-9,many,CASSWGVGTSANEQFF,TGTGCCAGCAGTTGGGGTGTCGGGACTAGCGCCAATGAGCAGTTCTTC
TRBD1,TRBJ2-5,TRBV10-3,many,CAISEGDRGHGETQYF,TGTGCCATCAGTGAAGGGGACAGGGGGCATGGAGAGACCCAGTACTTC